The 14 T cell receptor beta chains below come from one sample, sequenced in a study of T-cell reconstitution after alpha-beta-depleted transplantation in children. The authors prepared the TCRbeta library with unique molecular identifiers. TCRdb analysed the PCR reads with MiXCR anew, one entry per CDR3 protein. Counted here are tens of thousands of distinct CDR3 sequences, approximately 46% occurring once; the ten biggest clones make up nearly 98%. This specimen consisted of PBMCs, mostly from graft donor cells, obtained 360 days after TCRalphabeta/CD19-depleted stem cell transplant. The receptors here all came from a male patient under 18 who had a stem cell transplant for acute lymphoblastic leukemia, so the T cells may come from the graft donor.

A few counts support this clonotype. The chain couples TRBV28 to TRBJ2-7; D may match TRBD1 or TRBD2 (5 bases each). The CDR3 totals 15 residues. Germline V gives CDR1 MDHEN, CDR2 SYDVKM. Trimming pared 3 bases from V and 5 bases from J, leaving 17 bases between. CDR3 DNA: TGTGCCAGCAGTTTTAGGGGACGTAGGTCTGACGAGCAGTACTTC. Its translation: CASSFRGRRSDEQYF.

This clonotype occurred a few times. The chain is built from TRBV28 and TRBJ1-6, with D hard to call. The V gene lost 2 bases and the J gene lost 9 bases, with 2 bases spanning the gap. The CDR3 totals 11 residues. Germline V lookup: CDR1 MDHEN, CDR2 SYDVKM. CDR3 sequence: CASSLGSPLHF. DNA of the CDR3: TGTGCCAGCAGTTTAGGTTCACCCCTCCACTTT.

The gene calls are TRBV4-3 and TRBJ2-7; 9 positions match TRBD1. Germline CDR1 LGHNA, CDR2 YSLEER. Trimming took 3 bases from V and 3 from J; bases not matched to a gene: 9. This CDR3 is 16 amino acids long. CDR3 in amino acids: CASSQNSGTGFYEQYF. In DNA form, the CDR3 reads TGCGCCAGCAGCCAGAATTCCGGGACAGGGTTCTACGAGCAGTACTTC.

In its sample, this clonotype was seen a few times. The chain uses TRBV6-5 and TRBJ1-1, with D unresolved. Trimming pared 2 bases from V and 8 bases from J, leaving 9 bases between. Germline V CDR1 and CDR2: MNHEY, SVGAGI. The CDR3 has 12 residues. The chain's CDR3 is CASSYLGREAFF. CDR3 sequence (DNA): TGTGCCAGCAGTTACCTCGGCAGGGAAGCTTTCTTT.

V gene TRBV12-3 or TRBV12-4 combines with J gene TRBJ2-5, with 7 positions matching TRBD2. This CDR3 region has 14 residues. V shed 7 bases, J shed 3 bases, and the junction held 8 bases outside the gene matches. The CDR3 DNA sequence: TGTGCCAGCAATGTCGGGGGGTCTAAAGAGACCCAGTACTTC. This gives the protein CASNVGGSKETQYF.

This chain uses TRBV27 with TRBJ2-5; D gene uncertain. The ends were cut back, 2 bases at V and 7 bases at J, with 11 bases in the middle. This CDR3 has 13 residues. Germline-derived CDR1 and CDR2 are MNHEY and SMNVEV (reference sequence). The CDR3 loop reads CASSLNSLGTQYF. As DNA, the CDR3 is TGTGCCAGCAGTTTAAACAGCCTTGGGACCCAGTACTTC.

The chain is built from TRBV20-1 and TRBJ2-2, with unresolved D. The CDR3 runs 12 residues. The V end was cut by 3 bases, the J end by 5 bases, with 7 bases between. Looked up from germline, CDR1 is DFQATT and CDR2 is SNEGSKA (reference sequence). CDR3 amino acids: CSARGLTGELFF. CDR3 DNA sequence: TGCAGTGCTAGGGGATTAACCGGGGAGCTGTTTTTT.

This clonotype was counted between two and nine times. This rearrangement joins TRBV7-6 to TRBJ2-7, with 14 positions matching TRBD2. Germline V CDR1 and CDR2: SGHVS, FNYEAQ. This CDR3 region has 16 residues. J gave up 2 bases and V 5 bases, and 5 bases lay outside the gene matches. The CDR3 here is CASSPLTSGGAYEQYF. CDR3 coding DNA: TGTGCCAGCAGCCCCCTGACTAGCGGGGGGGCCTACGAGCAGTACTTC.

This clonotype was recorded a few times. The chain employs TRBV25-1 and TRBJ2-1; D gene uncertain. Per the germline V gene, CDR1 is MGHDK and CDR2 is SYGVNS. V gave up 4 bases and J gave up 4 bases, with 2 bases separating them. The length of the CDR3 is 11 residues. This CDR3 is CASSAYNEQFF. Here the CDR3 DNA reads TGTGCCAGCAGTGCATACAATGAGCAGTTCTTC.

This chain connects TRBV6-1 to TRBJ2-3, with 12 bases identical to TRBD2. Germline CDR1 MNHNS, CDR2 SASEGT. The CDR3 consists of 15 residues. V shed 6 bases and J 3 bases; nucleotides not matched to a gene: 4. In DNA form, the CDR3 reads TGTGCCAGCAGCGCACTAGCGGGAGGAACAGATACGCAGTATTTT. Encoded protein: CASSALAGGTDTQYF.

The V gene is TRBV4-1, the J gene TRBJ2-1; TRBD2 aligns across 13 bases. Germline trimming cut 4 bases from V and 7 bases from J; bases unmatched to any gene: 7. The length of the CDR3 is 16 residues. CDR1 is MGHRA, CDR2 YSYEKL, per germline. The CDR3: CASSPSGLAGVNEQFF. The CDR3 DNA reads TGCGCCAGCAGCCCCTCCGGACTAGCGGGAGTGAATGAGCAGTTCTTC.

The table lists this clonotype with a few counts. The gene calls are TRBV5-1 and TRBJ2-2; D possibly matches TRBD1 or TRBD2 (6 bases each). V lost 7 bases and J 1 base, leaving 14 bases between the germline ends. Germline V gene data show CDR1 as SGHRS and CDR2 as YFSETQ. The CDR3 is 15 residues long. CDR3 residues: CASSDRGQNTGELFF. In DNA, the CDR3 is TGCGCCAGCTCAGACCGGGGGCAGAACACCGGGGAGCTGTTTTTT.

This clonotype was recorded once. DNA of the CDR3: TGTGCCAGCAGTCCGACAGGGAATGGCTACACCTTC. This codes for CASSPTGNGYTF. V is TRBV12-3 or TRBV12-4 and J is TRBJ1-2; 7 positions match TRBD1. V dropped 5 bases and J dropped 6; count of bases not matched to a gene: 3. This CDR3 is built from 12 residues.

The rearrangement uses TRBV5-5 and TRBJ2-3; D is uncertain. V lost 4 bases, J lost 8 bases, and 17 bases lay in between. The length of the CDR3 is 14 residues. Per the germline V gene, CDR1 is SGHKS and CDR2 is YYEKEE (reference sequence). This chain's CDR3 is CASSPFRQDGTQYF. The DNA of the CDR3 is TGTGCCAGCAGCCCCTTCAGGCAGGACGGTACGCAGTATTTT.